This TCR beta chain stems from a study of blood T cell repertoires in COVID-19. Whole-study context: Sources were T cells, B-cell-depleted T cells, or PBMCs; the material itself was cDNA or gDNA.

Trimming removed 3 bases from V and 6 bases from J; junction bases left unmatched: 6. The CDR3 is 14 amino acids. Per the germline V gene, CDR1 is SGDLS and CDR2 is YYNGEE. Profiled with immunoSEQ multiplex PCR; TCRdb holds only in-frame clones, not every one. The sample consists of 100,000 to 150,000 clones, 80% to 90% of them appearing once. Clinical histories supplied by participants themselves formed the basis of cohort assignment. Each recovered donor of Cohort 3 presented with two negative PCRs, clearance, or symptom resolution. The chain carries TRBV9 and TRBJ2-1; 7 bases line up with TRBD2. The TCR sequence derives from a woman aged 45-65 years who had recovered from COVID-19. Sequenced input: PBMCs or T cells enriched from blood (not recorded which). DNA of the CDR3: TGTGCCAGCAGCGCCCCCGGACTAGGCAATGAGCAGTTCTTC. It yields the protein CASSAPGLGNEQFF.